The TCR beta chain described here comes from a study of metastatic and nonmetastatic thyroid tumors. TCRdb re-called the PCR reads via MiXCR. This sample has several thousand clones, with approximately 30% found just once. All patients reached thyroid surgery having received no treatment beforehand. CDR1 and CDR2 (germline): SNHLY, FYNNEI. The CDR3 consists of 15 residues. V lost 6 bases and J lost 10, with 25 bases in between. This clone has just a few counts. Sequencing was performed on adjacent normal tissue. The rearrangement joins TRBV2 to TRBJ2-7; D is undetermined. This TCR came from a male donor with papillary thyroid cancer or a benign thyroid nodule (not recorded which). Some clones in this sample may be carry-over from other donors' samples. DNA for the CDR3: TGTGCCAGCAGCGTAGAGGTCCGGAAAGTGGGTGACCAGTACTTC. Encoded protein: CASSVEVRKVGDQYF.